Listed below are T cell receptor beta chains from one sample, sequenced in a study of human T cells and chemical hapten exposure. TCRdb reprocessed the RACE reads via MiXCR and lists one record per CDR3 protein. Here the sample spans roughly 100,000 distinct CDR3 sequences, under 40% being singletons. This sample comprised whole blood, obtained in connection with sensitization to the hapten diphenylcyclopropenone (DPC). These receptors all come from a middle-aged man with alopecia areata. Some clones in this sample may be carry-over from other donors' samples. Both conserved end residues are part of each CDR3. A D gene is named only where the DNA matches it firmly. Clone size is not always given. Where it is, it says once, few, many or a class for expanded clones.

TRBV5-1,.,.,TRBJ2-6,CASSLRQVHSGANVLTF,TGCGCCAGCAGCTTACGACAGGTACACTCTGGGGCCAACGTCCTGACTTTC
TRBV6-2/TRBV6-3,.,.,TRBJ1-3,CASSLRNVDSGNTIYF,TGTGCCAGCAGCTTACGTAACGTGGACTCTGGAAACACCATATATTTT
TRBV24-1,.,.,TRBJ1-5,CATQEEGEPQHF,TGTGCCACCCAAGAAGAGGGAGAGCCCCAGCATTTT
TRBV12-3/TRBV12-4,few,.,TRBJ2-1,CASSLSALVYEQFF,TGTGCCAGCAGTTTGTCAGCGCTGGTCTATGAGCAGTTCTTC
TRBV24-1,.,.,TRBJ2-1,CATSDFAGGINEQFF,TGTGCCACCAGTGATTTTGCTGGGGGGATCAATGAGCAGTTCTTC
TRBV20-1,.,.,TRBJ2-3,CSARNVYGGRDTQYF,TGCAGTGCTAGAAATGTTTATGGCGGCCGAGATACGCAGTATTTT
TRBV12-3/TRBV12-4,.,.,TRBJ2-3,CASSPDPFGTEEDTQYF,TGTGCCAGCAGCCCGGATCCGTTTGGGACTGAGGAGGATACGCAGTATTTT
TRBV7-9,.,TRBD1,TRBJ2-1,CASSLEQGARYNEQFF,TGTGCCAGCAGCTTAGAACAGGGGGCGCGGTACAATGAGCAGTTCTTC
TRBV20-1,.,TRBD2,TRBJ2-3,CSARDVLAAGPDTQYF,TGCAGTGCTAGAGATGTTCTAGCGGCAGGCCCAGATACGCAGTATTTT
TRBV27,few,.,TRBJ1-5,CASSLKGIGITQPQHF,TGTGCCAGCAGTTTGAAAGGTATCGGGATCACTCAGCCCCAGCATTTT
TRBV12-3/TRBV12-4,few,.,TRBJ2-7,CASSLLQEQYF,TGTGCCAGCAGTTTATTGCAGGAGCAGTACTTC
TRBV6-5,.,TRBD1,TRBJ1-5,CASSYRFAGGMGNQPQHF,TGTGCCAGCAGTTATAGGTTTGCAGGGGGGATGGGAAATCAGCCCCAGCATTTT
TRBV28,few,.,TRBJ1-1,CASSSGTRLYTEAFF,TGTGCCAGCAGTTCCGGGACTAGGTTGTACACTGAAGCTTTCTTT
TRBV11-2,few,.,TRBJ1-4,CASSLDRGDGNEKLFF,TGTGCCAGCAGCTTAGATCGGGGGGACGGGAATGAAAAACTGTTTTTT
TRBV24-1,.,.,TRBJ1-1,CATRRAVNTEAFF,TGTGCCACCAGACGAGCCGTGAACACTGAAGCTTTCTTT
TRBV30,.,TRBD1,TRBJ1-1,CAWSNPGTGLTEAFF,TGTGCCTGGAGTAATCCCGGGACAGGGCTTACTGAAGCTTTCTTT
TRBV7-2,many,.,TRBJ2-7,CASSLDGAIYEQYF,TGTGCCAGCAGCTTGGACGGAGCTATCTACGAGCAGTACTTC
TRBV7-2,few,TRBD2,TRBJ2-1,CASSLVFSGTSSNEQFF,TGTGCCAGCAGCTTAGTATTTTCCGGGACTAGTAGCAATGAGCAGTTCTTC
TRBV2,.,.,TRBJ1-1,CARQRVELNTEAFF,TGTGCCAGACAGAGGGTCGAACTAAACACTGAAGCTTTCTTT
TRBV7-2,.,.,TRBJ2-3,CASSPWTRTDTQYF,TGTGCCAGCAGCCCTTGGACTCGCACAGATACGCAGTATTTT
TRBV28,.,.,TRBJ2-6,CASIDSSGANVLTF,TGTGCCAGCATTGACAGCTCTGGGGCCAACGTCCTGACTTTC
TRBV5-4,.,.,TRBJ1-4,CASSSRSGGITPKLFF,TGTGCCAGCAGCTCCCGGAGTGGTGGAATAACCCCAAAACTGTTTTTT
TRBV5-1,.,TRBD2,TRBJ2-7,CASSSLRGANEQYF,TGCGCCAGCAGCTCCCTGCGGGGGGCAAACGAGCAGTACTTC
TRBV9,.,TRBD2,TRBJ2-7,CASSEETGTSGIYEQYF,TGTGCCAGCAGCGAGGAAACCGGGACTAGTGGGATCTACGAGCAGTACTTC
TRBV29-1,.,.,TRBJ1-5,CSAGDPNQPQHF,TGCAGCGCCGGGGACCCAAATCAGCCCCAGCATTTT
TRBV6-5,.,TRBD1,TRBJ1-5,CASSCPARDRVNQPQHF,TGTGCCAGCAGTTGCCCCGCGAGGGACAGGGTGAATCAGCCCCAGCATTTT
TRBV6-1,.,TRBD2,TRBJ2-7,CASSTSGRYEQYF,TGTGCCAGTTCCACTAGCGGCAGGTACGAGCAGTACTTC
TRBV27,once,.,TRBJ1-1,CASSPRVRESEAFF,TGTGCCAGCAGCCCCCGCGTCAGGGAATCTGAAGCTTTCTTT
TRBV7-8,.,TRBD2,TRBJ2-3,CASSPRPPGLAGGQKSRDTQYF,TGTGCCAGCAGCCCTCGCCCACCGGGACTAGCGGGAGGGCAGAAATCGAGAGATACGCAGTATTTT
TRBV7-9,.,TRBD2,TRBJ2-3,CASFGGRATDTQYF,TGTGCCAGCTTCGGCGGGAGGGCCACAGATACGCAGTATTTT
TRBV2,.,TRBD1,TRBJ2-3,CASRSTGGADTQYF,TGTGCCAGCAGGTCGACAGGGGGGGCAGATACGCAGTATTTT
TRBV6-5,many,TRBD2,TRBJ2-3,CASRSGLAGTDTQYF,TGTGCCAGCAGGTCGGGACTAGCGGGCACAGATACGCAGTATTTT
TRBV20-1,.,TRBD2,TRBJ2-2,CSARDPGLAWTGELFF,TGCAGTGCTAGAGATCCGGGACTAGCATGGACCGGGGAGCTGTTTTTT
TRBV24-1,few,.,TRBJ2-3,CATSDTRDRVLAGPTDTQYF,TGTGCCACCAGTGATACCCGGGACAGGGTTTTAGCGGGGCCCACAGATACGCAGTATTTT
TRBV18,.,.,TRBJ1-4,CASSPPNEGGEKLFF,TGTGCCAGCTCACCACCGAATGAAGGTGGTGAAAAACTGTTTTTT
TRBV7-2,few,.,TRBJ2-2,CASSPLNTGELFF,TGTGCCAGCAGCCCGCTAAACACCGGGGAGCTGTTTTTT
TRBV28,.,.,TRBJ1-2,CASSPRGRRVYGYTF,TGTGCCAGCAGTCCAAGGGGACGGAGGGTCTATGGCTACACCTTC
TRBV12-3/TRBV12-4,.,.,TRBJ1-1,CASSFAGDTEAFF,TGTGCCAGCAGTTTTGCAGGGGACACTGAAGCTTTCTTT
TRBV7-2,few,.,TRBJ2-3,CASSLGFSTDTQYF,TGTGCCAGCAGCTTGGGGTTTAGCACAGATACGCAGTATTTT
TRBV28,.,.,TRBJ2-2,CASRTRAIGELFF,TGTGCCAGCCGCACCAGGGCCATCGGGGAGCTGTTTTTT
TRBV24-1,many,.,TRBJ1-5,CATSEGNQPQHF,TGTGCCACCAGTGAAGGGAATCAGCCCCAGCATTTT
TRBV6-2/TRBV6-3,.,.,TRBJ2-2,CASSQQESNTGELFF,TGTGCCAGCAGCCAACAGGAATCGAACACCGGGGAGCTGTTTTTT
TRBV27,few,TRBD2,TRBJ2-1,CASSFYYSGRSYNEQFF,TGTGCCAGCAGTTTCTACTATAGCGGGAGGTCCTACAATGAGCAGTTCTTC
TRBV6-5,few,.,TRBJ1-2,CASSYTGNYGYTF,TGTGCCAGCAGTTACACCGGAAACTATGGCTACACCTTC
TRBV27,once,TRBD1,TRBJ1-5,CASSTRTGGLSNQPQHF,TGTGCCAGCAGTACTAGGACAGGGGGCTTGAGCAATCAGCCCCAGCATTTT